The rows below give T cell receptor beta chains drawn from one sample of a study of cytomegalovirus exposure and HLA in healthy donors. Profiling relied on immunoSEQ multiplex PCR, and the TCRdb table lists in-frame clones only, not all of them. This table has under 200,000 clones, around 77% appearing once. The specimen was PBMCs. The receptors originated from a man aged 25-40 years in good health and CMV-seropositive. CDR3s include the opening cysteine and the closing phenylalanine or tryptophan. D genes are given only for firm matches. Clone size is shown for a subset of rows, as once, few, many or a class of expanded clone.

size	D	V	J	CDR3	DNA
-	-	TRBV11-3	TRBJ2-1	CASSSINVNRVDRSYNEQFF	TGTGCCAGCAGCTCCATAAATGTAAACAGGGTCGACCGCTCCTACAATGAGCAGTTCTTC
-	-	TRBV9	TRBJ2-3	CASSVLSSTDTQYF	TGTGCCAGCAGCGTCCTTTCTAGCACAGATACGCAGTATTTT
-	-	TRBV6-5	TRBJ1-2	CASSYSVQDGYTF	TGTGCCAGCAGTTATTCGGTACAGGATGGCTACACCTTC
-	TRBD1	TRBV2	TRBJ1-1	CASFKTGGLNTEAFF	TGTGCCAGCTTCAAGACAGGGGGCTTGAACACTGAAGCTTTCTTT
-	TRBD2	TRBV7-9	TRBJ2-7	CASSSGTSPHEQYF	TGTGCCAGCAGCTCCGGGACTAGCCCCCACGAGCAGTACTTC
-	-	TRBV30	TRBJ2-7	CAWSPGSGPSYEQYF	TGTGCCTGGTCGCCCGGGAGCGGGCCCTCCTACGAGCAGTACTTC
-	TRBD2	TRBV7-2	TRBJ2-1	CASSLETSGGYNEQFF	TGTGCCAGCAGCTTAGAGACTAGCGGGGGGTACAATGAGCAGTTCTTC
once	TRBD1	TRBV18	TRBJ1-2	CASSPTIATGGDGYTF	TGTGCCAGCTCACCAACAATTGCGACAGGGGGGGATGGCTACACCTTC
-	-	TRBV5-1	TRBJ2-5	CASSQGIDTGETQYF	TGCGCCAGCAGCCAGGGGATCGATACGGGGGAGACCCAGTACTTC
-	-	TRBV21-1	TRBJ1-6	CASSSPWGQGLSPLHF	TGTGCCAGCAGCTCCCCGTGGGGACAGGGTTTGTCACCCCTCCACTTT
-	-	TRBV6-1	TRBJ2-7	CASSLRQGYEQYF	TGTGCCAGCAGTTTGAGGCAGGGCTACGAGCAGTACTTC
-	-	TRBV9	TRBJ2-7	CASSPVSSYEQYF	TGTGCCAGCAGCCCTGTGAGCTCCTACGAGCAGTACTTC
-	-	TRBV2	TRBJ2-7	CASSEGWGPSYEQYF	TGTGCCAGCAGTGAAGGTTGGGGCCCGTCCTACGAGCAGTACTTC
-	TRBD1	TRBV6-5	TRBJ2-5	CASSYSSGGLKETQYF	TGTGCCAGCAGTTACTCTTCAGGGGGCTTAAAGGAGACCCAGTACTTC
-	TRBD1	TRBV6-5	TRBJ2-2	CASSWTGGANTGELFF	TGTGCCAGCAGTTGGACAGGGGGCGCAAACACCGGGGAGCTGTTTTTT
-	-	TRBV5-1	TRBJ1-2	CASSLAGHDYGYTF	TGCGCCAGCAGCTTGGCTGGCCATGACTATGGCTACACCTTC
few	-	TRBV6-4	TRBJ1-2	CASSDQGSGGYTF	TGTGCCAGCAGTGACCAGGGATCCGGTGGCTACACCTTC
-	TRBD1	TRBV7-9	TRBJ2-7	CASTGTGVREQYF	TGTGCCAGCACCGGGACAGGGGTTCGGGAGCAGTACTTC
-	TRBD1	TRBV28	TRBJ2-7	CASSPLDRGHEQYF	TGTGCCAGCAGTCCCCTGGACAGGGGCCACGAGCAGTACTTC
-	TRBD1	TRBV2	TRBJ1-2	CASSELSKGARYGYTF	TGTGCCAGCAGTGAACTTTCTAAGGGGGCAAGGTATGGCTACACCTTC
-	-	TRBV2	TRBJ2-5	CASSDGGPRETQYF	TGTGCCAGCAGTGACGGGGGGCCCCGGGAGACCCAGTACTTC
-	-	TRBV27	TRBJ2-7	CASSPRASSYEQYF	TGTGCCAGCAGTCCGCGGGCCTCCTCCTACGAGCAGTACTTC
-	-	TRBV11-2	TRBJ2-7	CASSFGSHYYEQYF	TGTGCCAGCAGCTTCGGCAGCCACTACTACGAGCAGTACTTC
-	-	TRBV9	TRBJ1-4	CASSGGGAGTATNEKLFF	TGTGCCAGCAGCGGAGGGGGGGCAGGAACTGCAACTAATGAAAAACTGTTTTTT
-	TRBD2	TRBV9	TRBJ2-2	CASSVGGGGYAGELFF	TGTGCCAGCAGCGTAGGAGGCGGGGGTTATGCCGGGGAGCTGTTTTTT
-	-	TRBV4-1	TRBJ2-7	CASSQDLRTASEQYF	TGCGCCAGCAGCCAAGATTTAAGGACAGCGAGCGAGCAGTACTTC
-	TRBD1	TRBV29-1	TRBJ1-2	CSARKGQGADYGYTF	TGCAGCGCCCGAAAGGGACAGGGGGCTGACTATGGCTACACCTTC
few	TRBD1	TRBV5-4	TRBJ1-4	CASSGTGNNEKLFF	TGTGCCAGCAGTGGGACAGGGAATAATGAAAAACTGTTTTTT
-	TRBD1	TRBV7-9	TRBJ2-5	CASSLDGTGDQETQYF	TGTGCCAGCAGCTTAGACGGGACAGGGGACCAAGAGACCCAGTACTTC
-	-	TRBV6-4	TRBJ2-2	CASISSANTGELFF	TGTGCCAGCATTTCGTCTGCGAACACCGGGGAGCTGTTTTTT
-	-	TRBV5-1	TRBJ2-7	CASNKGGGDEQYF	TGCGCCAGCAACAAGGGAGGAGGCGACGAGCAGTACTTC
-	-	TRBV5-4	TRBJ2-2	CASSLLGRAANTGELFF	TGTGCCAGCAGCTTACTCGGTCGAGCTGCGAACACCGGGGAGCTGTTTTTT
-	-	TRBV30	TRBJ2-2	CAWIPQGGVTGELFF	TGTGCCTGGATTCCTCAGGGTGGAGTCACCGGGGAGCTGTTTTTT
-	TRBD1	TRBV6-5	TRBJ1-6	CASSYQGARGSPLHF	TGTGCCAGCAGTTATCAGGGGGCGCGTGGTTCACCCCTCCACTTT
once	TRBD1	TRBV4-3	TRBJ2-3	CASSRSGQGTDTQYF	TGCGCCAGCAGCCGGTCGGGACAGGGAACAGATACGCAGTATTTT
-	-	TRBV19	TRBJ1-1	CATKGEITEAFF	TGTGCCACTAAGGGGGAGATCACTGAAGCTTTCTTT
-	TRBD1	TRBV7-2	TRBJ1-1	CASSPDRGGTEAFF	TGTGCCAGCAGCCCGGACAGGGGCGGGACTGAAGCTTTCTTT
-	TRBD1	TRBV6-1	TRBJ1-1	CASCGTGSMNTEAFF	TGTGCCAGTTGCGGGACAGGGTCTATGAACACTGAAGCTTTCTTT
once	-	TRBV30	TRBJ2-2	CAWPGLTNTGELFF	TGTGCCTGGCCGGGACTTACTAACACCGGGGAGCTGTTTTTT
-	TRBD2	TRBV27	TRBJ2-1	CASSSKPTGGANNEQFF	TGTGCCAGCAGTTCCAAACCGACCGGGGGGGCCAACAATGAGCAGTTCTTC
-	TRBD1	TRBV6-5	TRBJ2-4	CASSYSVGTGENIQYF	TGTGCCAGCAGTTATAGTGTTGGGACAGGGGAAAACATTCAGTACTTC
few	-	TRBV18	TRBJ1-4	CASSPIQGRRDEKLFF	TGTGCCAGCTCACCAATACAGGGACGTCGGGATGAAAAACTGTTTTTT
-	-	TRBV27	TRBJ2-7	CASSFSGMWYEQYF	TGTGCCAGCAGTTTTTCGGGGATGTGGTACGAGCAGTACTTC
-	TRBD1	TRBV25-1	TRBJ1-1	CASSELGTAMEAFF	TGTGCCAGCAGTGAATTAGGGACAGCGATGGAAGCTTTCTTT
-	TRBD1	TRBV30	TRBJ1-6	CAWSVGTGPHSPLHF	TGTGCCTGGAGTGTTGGGACAGGGCCCCATTCACCCCTCCACTTT
few	-	TRBV28	TRBJ2-7	CASSLRQAYEQYF	TGTGCCAGCAGTTTGAGACAGGCGTACGAGCAGTACTTC
-	TRBD1	TRBV6-5	TRBJ1-2	CASSYSTRGNYGYTF	TGTGCCAGCAGTTACTCGACCAGGGGGAACTATGGCTACACCTTC
-	TRBD1	TRBV5-4	TRBJ2-7	CASSLRDSTYEQYF	TGTGCCAGCAGCCTCCGGGACAGCACCTACGAGCAGTACTTC
few	TRBD2	TRBV15	TRBJ2-2	CATSREAGTRGGELFF	TGTGCCACCAGCAGAGAAGCGGGGACGAGGGGCGGGGAGCTGTTTTTT
-	-	TRBV6-1	TRBJ1-2	CASSGFGGYTF	TGTGCCAGCAGTGGTTTTGGCGGCTACACCTTC
-	TRBD1	TRBV5-1	TRBJ2-1	CASSLGGRGFDNEQFF	TGCGCCAGCAGCTTGGGGGGCAGGGGGTTCGACAATGAGCAGTTCTTC